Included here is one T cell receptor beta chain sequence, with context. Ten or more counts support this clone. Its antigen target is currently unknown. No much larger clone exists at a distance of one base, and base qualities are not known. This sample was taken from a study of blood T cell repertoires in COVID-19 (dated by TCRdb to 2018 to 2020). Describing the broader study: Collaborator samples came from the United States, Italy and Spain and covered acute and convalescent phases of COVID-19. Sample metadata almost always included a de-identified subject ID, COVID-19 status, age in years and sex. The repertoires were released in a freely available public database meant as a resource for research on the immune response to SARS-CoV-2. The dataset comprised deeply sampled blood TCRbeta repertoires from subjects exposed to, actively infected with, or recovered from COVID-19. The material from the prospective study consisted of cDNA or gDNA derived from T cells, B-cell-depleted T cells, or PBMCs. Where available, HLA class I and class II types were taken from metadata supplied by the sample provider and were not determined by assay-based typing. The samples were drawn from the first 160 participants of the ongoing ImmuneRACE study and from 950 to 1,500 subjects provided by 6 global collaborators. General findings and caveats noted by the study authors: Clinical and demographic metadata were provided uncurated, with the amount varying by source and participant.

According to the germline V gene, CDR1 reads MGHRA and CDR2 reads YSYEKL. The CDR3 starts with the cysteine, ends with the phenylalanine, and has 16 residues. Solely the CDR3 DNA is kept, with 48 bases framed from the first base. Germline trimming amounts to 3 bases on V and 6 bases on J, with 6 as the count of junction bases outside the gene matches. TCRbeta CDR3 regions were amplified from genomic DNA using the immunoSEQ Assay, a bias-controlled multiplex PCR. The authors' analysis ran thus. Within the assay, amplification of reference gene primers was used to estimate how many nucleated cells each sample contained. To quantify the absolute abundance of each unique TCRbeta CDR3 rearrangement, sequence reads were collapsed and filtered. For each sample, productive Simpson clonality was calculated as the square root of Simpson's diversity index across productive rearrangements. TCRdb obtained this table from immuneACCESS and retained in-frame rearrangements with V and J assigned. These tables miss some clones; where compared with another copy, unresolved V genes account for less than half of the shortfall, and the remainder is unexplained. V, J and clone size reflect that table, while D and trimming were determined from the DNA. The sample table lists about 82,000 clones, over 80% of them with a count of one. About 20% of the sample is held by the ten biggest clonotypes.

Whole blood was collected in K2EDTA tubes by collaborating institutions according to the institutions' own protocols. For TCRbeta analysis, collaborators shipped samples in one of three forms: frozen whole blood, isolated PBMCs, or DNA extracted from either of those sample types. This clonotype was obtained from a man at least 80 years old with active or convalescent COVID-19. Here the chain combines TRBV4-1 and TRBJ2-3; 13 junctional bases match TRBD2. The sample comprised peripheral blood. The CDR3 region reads CASSQRLAGGGDTQYF. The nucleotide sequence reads TGCGCCAGCAGCCAGAGACTAGCGGGGGGAGGTGATACGCAGTATTTT.